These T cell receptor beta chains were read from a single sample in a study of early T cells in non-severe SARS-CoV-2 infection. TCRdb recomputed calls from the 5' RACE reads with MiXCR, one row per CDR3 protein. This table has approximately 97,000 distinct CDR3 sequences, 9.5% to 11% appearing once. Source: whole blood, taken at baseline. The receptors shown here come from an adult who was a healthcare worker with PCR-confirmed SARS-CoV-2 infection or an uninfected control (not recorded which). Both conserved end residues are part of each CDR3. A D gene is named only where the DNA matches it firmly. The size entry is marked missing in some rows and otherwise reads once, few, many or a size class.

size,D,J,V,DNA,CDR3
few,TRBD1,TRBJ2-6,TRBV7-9,TGTGCCAGCAGCTCCCGGGACAGGTACTCTGGGGCCAACGTCCTGACTTTC,CASSSRDRYSGANVLTF
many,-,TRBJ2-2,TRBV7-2,TGTGCCAGCAGCTTAGGGCTGTCCGGGGAGCTGTTTTTT,CASSLGLSGELFF
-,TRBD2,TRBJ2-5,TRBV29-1,TGCAGCGTTGGCGCTAGCGGGAGGTTAGAGACCCAGTACTTC,CSVGASGRLETQYF
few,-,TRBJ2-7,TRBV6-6,TGTGCCAGCAGCCGAAGGGGACAAGACTACGAGCAGTACTTC,CASSRRGQDYEQYF
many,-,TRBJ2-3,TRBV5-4,TGTGCCAGCAGCATAAGACTGGTCACAGATACGCAGTATTTT,CASSIRLVTDTQYF
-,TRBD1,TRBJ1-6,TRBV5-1,TGCGCCAGCAGCTGGGGACAGGGATATTCACCCCTCCACTTT,CASSWGQGYSPLHF
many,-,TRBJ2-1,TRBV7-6,TGTGCCAGCAGCTCCCGCGTCTACAATGAGCAGTTCTTC,CASSSRVYNEQFF
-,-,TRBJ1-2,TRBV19,TGTGCCAGCCAACAATCCGGGTTCTATGGCTACACCTTC,CASQQSGFYGYTF
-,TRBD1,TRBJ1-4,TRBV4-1,TGCGCCAGCAGCCTCCCCGCCGGGACAGTAAATGAAAAACTGTTTTTT,CASSLPAGTVNEKLFF
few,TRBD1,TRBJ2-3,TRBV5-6,TGTGCCAGCAGCACCGCCCCAGGTGGACAGGGTGCAGATACGCAGTATTTT,CASSTAPGGQGADTQYF
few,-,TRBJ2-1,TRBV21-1,TGTGCCAGCAGCCTTAGGGAGACCTCCTACAATGAGCAGTTCTTC,CASSLRETSYNEQFF
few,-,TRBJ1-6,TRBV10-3,TGTGCCATCAGTGAGGGACAGATTAATTCACCCCTCCACTTT,CAISEGQINSPLHF
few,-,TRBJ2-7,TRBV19,TGTGCCAGTAGAGGGGACTCCTACGAGCAGTACTTC,CASRGDSYEQYF
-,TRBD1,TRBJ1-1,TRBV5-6,TGTGCCAGCAGCTGGGGACAGGGAGGAGCTTTCTTT,CASSWGQGGAFF
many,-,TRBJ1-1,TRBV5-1,TGCGCCAGCAGCTTTGGACATAACACTGAAGCTTTCTTT,CASSFGHNTEAFF
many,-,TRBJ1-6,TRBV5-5,TGTGCCAGCAGCTTGCGACTTACCTATAATTCACCCCTCCACTTT,CASSLRLTYNSPLHF
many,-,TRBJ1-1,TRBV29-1,TGCAGCGTTAAAACAGGGGAAGCTTTCTTT,CSVKTGEAFF
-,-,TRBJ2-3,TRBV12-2,TGTGCAAGTCGCTTAGCCTGGACTAGCGGGGCCATCTATACGCAGTATTTT,CASRLAWTSGAIYTQYF
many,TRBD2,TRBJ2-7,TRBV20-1,TGCAGTGCTAGAGATACCTCGCCCCCAGGGAGGGCTAGCGAGCAGTACTTC,CSARDTSPPGRASEQYF
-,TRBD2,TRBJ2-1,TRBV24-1,TGTGCCACCTCCAGCGGGAGGGACTACAATGAGCAGTTCTTC,CATSSGRDYNEQFF
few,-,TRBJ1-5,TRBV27,TGTGCCAGCAGTTTGAAGAGAGCAGGCAATCAGCCCCAGCATTTT,CASSLKRAGNQPQHF
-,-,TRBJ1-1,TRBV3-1,TGTGCCAGCAGCCGTTTGGGCAGCTCCACTGAAGCTTTCTTT,CASSRLGSSTEAFF